This T cell receptor beta chain was captured in a study of early T cells in non-severe SARS-CoV-2 infection. Study-wide results and caveats: Anti-spike CD8 responses were favored in VDJdb matching, and private and CD4 specificities were missed.

TCRdb fed the 5' RACE reads into MiXCR, producing one record per CDR3 protein. The sample carries about 63,000 distinct CDR3 sequences, over 10% recorded once. The V gene lost 0 bases and the J gene lost 7 bases, with 25 bases spanning the gap. The CDR3 has 17 amino acids. The V gene's germline CDR1 is SQVTM and CDR2 ANQGSEA. By frequency in the sample, this clonotype is medium-sized. As yet, its antigen is unknown. The sequencing input was whole blood. The rearrangement joins TRBV29-1 to TRBJ2-7; D is possibly TRBD1 or TRBD2 (6 bases each). The receptor was derived from an adult who was a healthcare worker with PCR-confirmed SARS-CoV-2 infection or an uninfected control (not recorded which). The CDR3: CSVEEEGDTRQVGEQYF. Written as DNA, the CDR3 is TGCAGCGTTGAAGAGGAGGGTGACACCCGACAGGTGGGGGAGCAGTACTTC.